In this sample, the clone carrying this T cell receptor (beta chain) turned up many times. The data belong to a study of blood T cells in healthy people across ages. About the study: Template switching picked up about one barcoded beta molecule for each two T cells.

A second PCR of about 6 to 12 cycles used a sample-barcoded 5' primer and a J-beta primer mix. Through a template-switch adaptor with 12 random nucleotides, each cDNA molecule received a tag. TCRdb passed the 5' RACE reads through MiXCR, listing each CDR3 protein once. The sample lists over 1,500,000 distinct CDR3 sequences, 35% to 50% occurring once. CDR1 is SGHVS and CDR2 is FNYEAQ in the germline V gene. The CDR3 is made up of 14 amino acids. Trimming pared 1 base from V and 7 bases from J, leaving 8 bases between. The sequence was collected from a human donor in good health. This chain links TRBV7-6 with TRBJ1-6; D ambiguous. Material: blood. CDR3: CASSLGLGNSPLHF. The CDR3 DNA is TGTGCCAGCAGCTTAGGTTTAGGGAATTCACCCCTCCACTTT.